The clone carrying this TCR beta chain occurred many times. The antigen is not known. The CDR3 totals 13 residues. V gave up 8 bases and J gave up 2 bases, with 15 bases separating them. The germline V gene has CDR1 DFQATT and CDR2 SNEGSKA (reference sequence). This specimen belongs to a study of regulatory T cells in long-lasting Graves disease. General study findings and limits: Favoring TRBV28, TRBJ1-2 and TRBJ2-5 was a feature seen in persistent disease.

Arm-PCR with iRepertoire HTBI primers amplified the CDR3 regions for these TCR beta libraries. TCRdb reanalysed the multiplex PCR reads using MiXCR and keeps one entry per CDR3 protein. The table shows roughly 400,000 distinct CDR3 sequences, with around 23% occurring only once. Time point described: persistent/refractory GD, antithyroid drugs over 5 years with positive TRAb. PBMC-extracted RNA yielded the TCR library. Around 10 milliliters of peripheral blood were drawn into EDTA tubes. The source was peripheral blood mononuclear cells (PBMCs), collected when the disease was refractory, from a patient treated with antithyroid drugs. This sequence joins TRBV20-1 and TRBJ1-1, with TRBD1 as a possible D gene (6 bases). The receptor's source is a female donor with Graves disease. The CDR3 sequence: CSPMSDSNTEAFF. CDR3 nucleotides: TGCAGTCCAATGTCGGACAGCAACACTGAAGCTTTCTTT.